A single sample gave rise to the 24 T cell receptor beta chains below, sequenced in a study of blood T cell repertoires in COVID-19 (dated by TCRdb to the early 2020s). Receptor amplification or capture employed the immunoSEQ multiplex PCR assay. Not all clones reach the TCRdb copy of this immuneACCESS table, which keeps in-frame sequences only. Checked studies attribute under half of the gap to unresolved V genes and leave the rest unexplained. The sample records about 160,000 clones, about 90% of which are singletons. Of the sample, about 4.8% falls within the top ten clones. The source material was peripheral blood. These receptors were collected from a man aged 25 to 40 with COVID-19, enrolled during active disease.

The chain uses TRBV5-4 and TRBJ1-1; D is unclear. The V and J ends lost 1 base and 0 bases respectively, with 10 bases between them. Per the germline V gene, CDR1 is SGHNT and CDR2 is YYREEE (reference sequence). The CDR3 runs to 15 residues. In nucleotides, the CDR3 is TGTGCCAGCAGCTTGTTGGCCCCCCTGAACACTGAAGCTTTCTTT. Protein: CASSLLAPLNTEAFF.

This clone was found once. The chain combines TRBV11-2 with TRBJ2-7; the D is unclear. CDR3 size: 14 residues. Trimming cost V 6 bases and J 0 bases, with 12 bases left between them. Germline V CDR1 and CDR2: SGHAT, FQNNGV. For the CDR3, the DNA is TGTGCCAGCAGATACCTACGAGGCTCCTACGAGCAGTACTTC. This translates into CASRYLRGSYEQYF.

This clone came up a few times. This chain links TRBV5-4 with TRBJ2-7, with D maybe TRBD1 (6 bases). From germline, CDR1 is SGHNT and CDR2 YYREEE (reference sequence). The CDR3 spans 15 residues. The germline V and J ends were trimmed by 4 bases and 4 bases, with 18 bases remaining between them. The CDR3 sequence: CASSAGGARGYEQYF. The CDR3, as DNA: TGTGCCAGCAGCGCCGGAGGCGCCAGGGGATACGAGCAGTACTTC. Supplemented by reference TRBV5-4 and TRBJ2-7, the full variable domain reads ETGVTQSPTHLIKTRGQQVTLRCSSQSGHNTVSWYQQALGQGPQFIFQYYREEENGRGNFPPRFSGLQFPNYSSELNVNALELDDSALYLCASSAGGARGYEQYFGPGTRLTVT.

Written as DNA, the CDR3 is TGTGCCAGCAGCTTAACCGGGGGGGCTAACAATGAGCAGTTCTTC. Translation: CASSLTGGANNEQFF. The rearrangement uses TRBV7-3 and TRBJ2-1, with 8 bases lining up with TRBD2. This CDR3 region has 15 residues. Looked up from germline, CDR1 is SGHTA and CDR2 is FQGTGA. Trimming removed 0 bases from V and 5 bases from J; junction bases left unmatched: 3.

V is TRBV18 and J is TRBJ2-2, with TRBD1 as a possible D gene (5 bases). V was clipped by 1 base and J by 5 bases, with 11 bases between them. The CDR3 length is 15 residues. CDR1 and CDR2 from the germline V gene are KGHSH and LQKENI. This CDR3 reads CASSPRQTATGELFF. CDR3 nucleotide sequence: TGTGCCAGCTCACCACGGCAGACAGCAACCGGGGAGCTGTTTTTT.

The chain is built from TRBV4-2 and TRBJ1-1; TRBD1 matches 9 bases. The germline V gene encodes CDR1 LGHNA and CDR2 YNFKEQ. CDR3 length: 14 residues. The V gene end was trimmed by 3 bases and the J gene end by 4 bases; junction bases not matched to a gene: 3. CDR3 DNA: TGTGCCAGCAGCCATGGACAGGGGAGCACTGAAGCTTTCTTT. Its protein is CASSHGQGSTEAFF.

CDR3 DNA: TGTGCCAGCAGCTCACAGGGGAACACCGGGGAGCTGTTTTTT. Translation: CASSSQGNTGELFF. V gene TRBV7-3 combines with J gene TRBJ2-2; tentatively, D is TRBD1 (6 bases). V was shortened by 4 bases and J by 1 base, with 7 bases between the two germline ends. This CDR3 has 14 amino acids. Germline V gene lookup returns CDR1 SGHTA and CDR2 FQGTGA.

In this sample, this clone turned up a few times. The CDR3 DNA sequence: TGTGCCAGCAGCCGACAGGGGACTTCTGGAAACACCATATATTTT. Translation: CASSRQGTSGNTIYF. The V and J genes are TRBV6-5 and TRBJ1-3; 8 bases are shared with TRBD1. This CDR3 spans 15 amino acids. Germline CDR1 reads MNHEY; CDR2 reads SVGAGI. V dropped 6 bases and J dropped 1; count of bases not matched to a gene: 5.

The chain is built from TRBV27 and TRBJ2-2, with 12 bases lining up with TRBD1. This CDR3 spans 14 amino acids. Germline V gene sequence: CDR1 MNHEY, CDR2 SMNVEV (reference sequence). After removal of 6 bases from V and 9 bases from J, the junction contained 5 bases not matched to a gene. CDR3 nucleotides: TGTGCCAGCAGCCTGGGACAGGGGGCCTGGGAGCTGTTTTTT. This translates into CASSLGQGAWELFF.

This clone was counted a few times. This chain joins TRBV24-1 and TRBJ1-5; 9 nucleotides line up with TRBD1. J lost 2 bases, V lost 5 bases, and 6 bases had no gene match. Germline CDR1 and CDR2: KGHDR and SFDVKD. This CDR3 spans 16 amino acids. In DNA, the CDR3 is TGTGCCACCAGTGGGGACAGGGAAGGGGGCAATCAGCCCCAGCATTTT. Translation gives CATSGDREGGNQPQHF.

This sequence joins TRBV9 and TRBJ1-3, with D unclear. CDR1 SGDLS and CDR2 YYNGEE come from the germline V gene. V was pared by 0 bases and J by 4 bases, with 11 bases between. This CDR3 comprises 15 residues. The CDR3 loop reads CASSVGAIVGNTIYF. The CDR3 region has the DNA TGTGCCAGCAGCGTAGGAGCCATAGTAGGAAACACCATATATTTT.

The chain employs TRBV12-5 and TRBJ2-7; D perhaps matches TRBD1 (6 bases). The germline CDR1 and CDR2 sequences are LGHNT and FRNRAP. V was cut by 2 bases and J by 1 base, with 6 bases left in between. There are 13 residues in the CDR3. The CDR3 here is CASGLTGSYEQYF. CDR3 nucleotide sequence: TGTGCTAGTGGTTTGACAGGGTCCTACGAGCAGTACTTC.

This rearrangement joins TRBV6-5 to TRBJ2-1, with D possibly being TRBD2 (6 bases). Deletions cut 6 bases from V and 1 base from J, with 10 bases between. The CDR3 has 14 amino acids. Germline-derived CDR1 and CDR2 are MNHEY and SVGAGI. The DNA for the CDR3 is TGTGCCAGCAGGGAGGGTCTATCCTACAATGAGCAGTTCTTC. It is translated as CASREGLSYNEQFF.

This chain links TRBV28 with TRBJ1-5; D uncertain. The CDR3 sequence is 14 residues long. Between the trimmed V and J ends, which lost 5 bases and 9 bases, there was a span of 17 bases. CDR1 and CDR2 (germline): MDHEN, SYDVKM. This CDR3 reads CASSPRAGVRPQHF. The CDR3 nucleotides read TGTGCCAGCAGTCCCCGTGCAGGCGTCCGGCCCCAGCATTTT.

The chain couples TRBV5-5 to TRBJ2-1; no clear D gene. The V gene lost 1 base and the J gene lost 13 bases, with 15 bases spanning the gap. CDR3 size: 13 residues. Germline V gives CDR1 SGHKS, CDR2 YYEKEE (reference sequence). CDR3 sequence (DNA): TGTGCCAGCAGCTTGACGGCCGCATCGACTCAGTTCTTC. Translating it yields CASSLTAASTQFF.

The chain combines TRBV7-2 with TRBJ1-1; D unclear. The germline CDR1 and CDR2 sequences are SGHTA and FQGNSA. This CDR3 spans 14 amino acids. Trimming took 1 base from V and 0 from J, leaving 6 bases between them. CDR3 residues: CASSLDPVNTEAFF. CDR3 coding DNA: TGTGCCAGCAGCTTAGATCCCGTGAACACTGAAGCTTTCTTT.

This clone was picked up one time. V gene TRBV25-1 combines with J gene TRBJ1-2; perhaps TRBD1 as D (5 bases). Germline loops: CDR1 MGHDK, CDR2 SYGVNS. V lost 6 bases, J lost 8 bases, and 13 bases lay in between. The CDR3 sequence is 12 residues long. This CDR3 reads CASSFGGSGYTF. The CDR3 DNA follows: TGTGCCAGCAGCTTCGGGGGTAGCGGCTACACCTTC.

The chain links TRBV5-1 to TRBJ1-4; D might be TRBD1 (6 bases). Looked up from germline, CDR1 is SGHRS and CDR2 is YFSETQ. V lost 4 bases to trimming and J lost 3 bases, with 10 bases between them. This CDR3 spans 14 amino acids. The CDR3 DNA reads as TGCGCCAGCAGCCCCAGGGGATCTAATGAAAAACTGTTTTTT. This codes for CASSPRGSNEKLFF.

This clone was found once. This chain links TRBV28 with TRBJ2-7; 8 bases line up with TRBD2. In germline, CDR1 is MDHEN, CDR2 SYDVKM. V lost 3 bases, J lost 0 bases, and 4 bases stayed unmatched. This CDR3 region has 15 residues. Here the CDR3 reads CASSFGGRISYEQYF. The DNA for the CDR3 is TGTGCCAGCAGTTTTGGCGGGAGGATCTCCTACGAGCAGTACTTC.

The chain uses TRBV9 and TRBJ1-3, with TRBD1 matching over 9 bases. The CDR3 has 15 amino acids. With V trimmed by 4 bases and J by 2 bases, 4 bases remained unmatched. CDR1 SGDLS and CDR2 YYNGEE come from the germline V gene. CDR3 sequence reads: CASSPTGGAGNTIYF. CDR3 sequence (DNA): TGTGCCAGCAGCCCGACAGGGGGTGCTGGAAACACCATATATTTT.

The chain couples TRBV7-9 to TRBJ2-5, with TRBD1 as a possible D gene (6 bases). Between the trimmed V and J ends, which lost 8 bases and 2 bases, there was a span of 12 bases. The CDR3 spans 13 residues. Per the germline V gene, CDR1 is SEHNR and CDR2 is FQNEAQ (reference sequence). CDR3 in amino acids: CASGFQGQETQYF. The CDR3 DNA sequence: TGTGCCAGCGGGTTTCAGGGGCAAGAGACCCAGTACTTC.

The chain combines TRBV12-5 with TRBJ2-1; 7 bases map to TRBD2. The ends lost 0 bases at V and 12 bases at J; junction bases unmatched: 5. The CDR3 loop spans 13 amino acids. Germline V gene sequence: CDR1 LGHNT, CDR2 FRNRAP. Here the CDR3 reads CASGLVGEGGQFF. The CDR3 coding sequence is TGTGCTAGTGGTTTGGTAGGGGAGGGAGGGCAGTTCTTC.

This chain uses TRBV7-6 with TRBJ2-7; D is unresolved. CDR3 length equals 16 residues. The V end lost 4 bases, the J end lost 2 bases, and 18 bases lay between the germline ends. Germline CDR1 SGHVS, CDR2 FNYEAQ. The CDR3 sequence is CASSSNDSGSTYEQYF. CDR3 coding DNA: TGTGCCAGCAGCTCGAATGATTCCGGGTCGACCTACGAGCAGTACTTC.

CDR3 residues: CASSLDSGYNSPLHF. Here the CDR3 DNA reads TGTGCCAGCAGCTTAGATTCCGGGTATAATTCACCCCTCCACTTT. V gene TRBV11-2 combines with J gene TRBJ1-6; no clear D. The germline V gene encodes CDR1 SGHAT and CDR2 FQNNGV. This CDR3 is built from 15 residues. V dropped 0 bases and J dropped 4 bases, with 7 bases sitting between them. The entire variable domain, with the rest obtained from reference TRBV11-2 and TRBJ1-6, is as follows: EAGVAQSPRYKIIEKRQSVAFWCNPISGHATLYWYQQILGQGPKLLIQFQNNGVVDDSQLPKDRFSAERLKGVDSTLKIQPAKLEDSAVYLCASSLDSGYNSPLHFGNGTRLTVT.